A single sample gave rise to the 27 T cell receptor beta chains below, sequenced in a study of blood T cell repertoires in COVID-19. Here immunoSEQ multiplex PCR was the method, and the copy in TCRdb shows in-frame clones only, minus some. This sample carries under 140,000 clones, around 74% of them seen once, and the ten largest clones take roughly 7.5%. The source material was peripheral blood. These receptors all stem from a woman between 55 and 75 years old with acute or convalescent COVID-19.

V gene TRBV18 combines with J gene TRBJ1-1; D ambiguous. There are 13 residues in the CDR3. The germline CDR1 and CDR2 sequences are KGHSH and LQKENI. With 5 bases removed from V and 11 bases from J, the gap between germline ends came to 18 bases. CDR3 nucleotide sequence: TGTGCCAGCTCAGACCAATCAGGTGGAGGGGCTTTCTTT. Its translation: CASSDQSGGGAFF.

V and J are TRBV4-1 and TRBJ2-5; maybe TRBD2 (6 bases). Per the germline V gene, CDR1 is MGHRA and CDR2 is YSYEKL. This CDR3 is 13 amino acids long. V lost 4 bases to trimming and J lost 2 bases, with 8 bases between them. Here the CDR3 DNA reads TGCGCCAGCAGCCCGACTAGACAAGAGACCCAGTACTTC. It yields the protein CASSPTRQETQYF.

J is TRBJ2-7 and V is TRBV5-1; the match to TRBD2 covers 11 bases. After removal of 4 bases from V and 1 base from J, the junction contained 4 bases not matched to a gene. There are 15 residues in the CDR3. CDR1 and CDR2 (germline): SGHRS, YFSETQ. In nucleotides, the CDR3 is TGCGCCAGCAGCGGGGCTAGCGGGAGGTCCTACGAGCAGTACTTC. It codes for CASSGASGRSYEQYF.

The J gene is TRBJ2-7, the V gene TRBV19; TRBD1 aligns across 7 bases. V lost 3 bases and J lost 5; bases outside the gene matches: 7. Germline V gene sequence: CDR1 LNHDA, CDR2 SQIVND (reference sequence). This CDR3 is 14 amino acids long. CDR3 region: CASSIGRGPNEQYF. The CDR3 coding sequence is TGTGCCAGTAGTATCGGAAGGGGGCCCAACGAGCAGTACTTC.

This chain joins TRBV24-1 and TRBJ1-1; D is perhaps TRBD1 (6 bases). Trimming left V 5 bases short and J 9 bases short, with 15 bases between. Germline V gene lookup returns CDR1 KGHDR and CDR2 SFDVKD. The length of the CDR3 is 13 residues. The CDR3 nucleotides are TGTGCCACCAGTGGGACAGCCGAAAATAAAGCTTTCTTT. Residues: CATSGTAENKAFF.

This clone was found once. The chain has TRBV9 and TRBJ1-2; TRBD1 agrees at 9 bases. Germline CDR1 and CDR2: SGDLS and YYNGEE. The CDR3 is 16 amino acids. After removal of 4 bases from V and 4 bases from J, the junction contained 11 bases not matched to a gene. The CDR3 reads CASSSGTGRQSYGYTF. As DNA, the CDR3 is TGTGCCAGCAGCTCGGGGACAGGGCGGCAATCCTATGGCTACACCTTC.

V and J are TRBV5-1 and TRBJ2-1; TRBD2 matches 7 bases. Germline CDR1 and CDR2: SGHRS and YFSETQ. CDR3 length: 16 amino acids. V gave up 0 bases and J gave up 6 bases; unmatched junction bases: 9. CDR3 nucleotides: TGCGCCAGCAGCTTGGCCGGCGCGGCGGGGGTCAATGAGCAGTTCTTC. Protein product: CASSLAGAAGVNEQFF.

The V call is TRBV6-2 or TRBV6-3, the J call TRBJ2-1, with D possibly being TRBD2 (6 bases). There are 15 residues in the CDR3. Trimming took off 6 bases at V and 0 bases at J, with 12 bases between the two ends. CDR1 and CDR2 (germline): MNHEY, SVGEGT. This CDR3 is CASSGLSYSYNEQFF. CDR3 nucleotides: TGTGCCAGCAGCGGACTATCTTACTCCTACAATGAGCAGTTCTTC.

The chain uses TRBV6-5 and TRBJ1-1, with D tentatively TRBD1 (6 bases). V was clipped by 7 bases and J by 5 bases, with 17 bases between them. The CDR3 extends over 14 amino acids. Germline loops: CDR1 MNHEY, CDR2 SVGAGI. The CDR3 DNA follows: TGTGCCAGCATGTTCCGGGGGGCAGGAACTGAAGCTTTCTTT. It specifies CASMFRGAGTEAFF.

The chain carries TRBV5-4 and TRBJ2-7; 8 bases line up with TRBD2. The CDR3 spans 16 residues. The germline V gene has CDR1 SGHNT and CDR2 YYREEE (reference sequence). Germline trimming cut 1 base from V and 7 bases from J; bases unmatched to any gene: 13. The CDR3 protein is CASSLFAGGPAGEQYF. CDR3 coding DNA: TGTGCCAGCAGCTTGTTCGCGGGGGGACCGGCTGGTGAGCAGTACTTC.

The gene calls are TRBV5-1 and TRBJ2-3; D is possibly TRBD2 (5 bases). Germline CDR1 is SGHRS and CDR2 is YFSETQ. This CDR3 region has 15 residues. V was shortened by 2 bases and J by 1 base, with 11 bases between the two germline ends. Here the CDR3 reads CASSLDGERTDTQYF. CDR3 bases: TGCGCCAGCAGCTTAGACGGGGAACGCACAGATACGCAGTATTTT.

V and J are TRBV30 and TRBJ1-2; TRBD1 matches at 7 bases. The CDR3 has 11 amino acids. J gave up 8 bases and V 5 bases, and 5 bases lay outside the gene matches. Germline values: CDR1 GTSNPN, CDR2 SVGIG (reference sequence). The CDR3 DNA reads as TGTGCCTGGGACCGACAGGGCGGCTACACCTTC. Amino acid sequence: CAWDRQGGYTF.

The chain links TRBV3-1 (or the pseudogene TRBV3-2) to TRBJ1-6; 8 nucleotides line up with TRBD1. The germline CDR1 and CDR2 sequences are LGHDT and YNNKEL (reference sequence). This CDR3 comprises 16 residues. Trimming removed 2 bases from V and 11 bases from J; junction bases left unmatched: 11. The CDR3 spells CASSQLRGQTGAPLHF. The CDR3 coding sequence is TGTGCCAGCAGCCAACTACGGGGACAGACAGGGGCACCCCTCCACTTT.

This chain connects TRBV6-5 to TRBJ1-6; 10 nucleotides line up with TRBD1. The germline V gene has CDR1 MNHEY and CDR2 SVGAGI. The J segment lost 6 bases and the V segment lost 0 bases, leaving 2 bases of the junction unmatched. CDR3 length: 16 amino acids. The CDR3 nucleotides read TGTGCCAGCAGTTACTCCCGGACAGGGGGTAATTCACCCCTCCACTTT. The encoded protein is CASSYSRTGGNSPLHF.

The genes are TRBV19 and TRBJ2-3, with 8 bases matching TRBD2. In germline, CDR1 is LNHDA, CDR2 SQIVND (reference sequence). V lost 3 bases, J lost 3 bases, and 2 bases stayed unmatched. The length of the CDR3 is 14 residues. This CDR3 reads CASSIRGGTDTQYF. The CDR3, as DNA: TGTGCCAGTAGTATTCGGGGGGGGACAGATACGCAGTATTTT. The whole variable domain, filled in from reference TRBV19 and TRBJ2-3, reads DGGITQSPKYLFRKEGQNVTLSCEQNLNHDAMYWYRQDPGQGLRLIYYSQIVNDFQKGDIAEGYSVSREKKESFPLTVTSAQKNPTAFYLCASSIRGGTDTQYFGPGTRLTVL.

The chain joins TRBV7-9 to TRBJ2-3, with D uncertain. Germline CDR1 and CDR2: SEHNR and FQNEAQ (reference sequence). This CDR3 is 12 amino acids long. V lost 5 bases and J 6 bases, leaving 9 bases between the germline ends. CDR3 sequence: CASSPSEDTQYF. The CDR3 coding sequence is TGTGCCAGCAGCCCGTCTGAGGATACGCAGTATTTT.

Concerning this clone itself: One end of the junction varies from germline; a read error may be responsible. CDR3 coding DNA: TGTGCCAGCAGCCGAGACAGAGTGTTCCAAGAACACTTC. It yields the protein CASSRDRVFQEHF. The rearrangement joins TRBV5-6 to TRBJ2-7, with a possible D match to TRBD1 (5 bases). The CDR3 covers 13 residues. Germline V gives CDR1 SGHDT, CDR2 YYEEEE.

This clone was recorded a few times. V is TRBV6-2 or TRBV6-3 and J is TRBJ1-2; 7 positions match TRBD1. Germline CDR1 and CDR2: MNHEY and SVGEGT. V lost 2 bases, J lost 6 bases, and 3 bases stayed unmatched. The CDR3 is made up of 13 amino acids. This chain's CDR3 is CASSYLRGNGYTF. The CDR3 DNA reads as TGTGCCAGCAGTTACCTCAGGGGGAATGGCTACACCTTC.

The chain has TRBV19 and TRBJ1-1; 8 bases are a match to TRBD1. The J segment lost 4 bases and the V segment lost 10 bases, leaving 11 bases of the junction unmatched. The CDR3 is 14 amino acids. Germline loops: CDR1 LNHDA, CDR2 SQIVND (reference sequence). CDR3 sequence reads: CATNAGGAVTEAFF. CDR3 in DNA: TGTGCCACCAACGCAGGGGGCGCGGTCACTGAAGCTTTCTTT. Full variable domain (rest looked up from reference TRBV19 and TRBJ1-1): DGGITQSPKYLFRKEGQNVTLSCEQNLNHDAMYWYRQDPGQGLRLIYYSQIVNDFQKGDIAEGYSVSREKKESFPLTVTSAQKNPTAFYLCATNAGGAVTEAFFGQGTRLTVV.

This sequence joins TRBV2 and TRBJ2-5; maybe TRBD1 (5 bases). The CDR3 is made up of 14 amino acids. CDR1 is SNHLY and CDR2 is FYNNEI in the germline V gene. V was cut by 4 bases and J by 1 base, with 10 bases left in between. The CDR3 bases are TGTGCCAGCAGTGTACGACAGCTCCAAGAGACCCAGTACTTC. Amino acid sequence: CASSVRQLQETQYF.

The chain links TRBV2 to TRBJ1-3; D remains unclear. The CDR3 consists of 13 residues. Germline CDR1 is SNHLY and CDR2 is FYNNEI. V dropped 6 bases and J dropped 8 bases, with 14 bases sitting between them. In DNA, the CDR3 is TGTGCCAGCAGGGGAGGAAGGGTAGACACCATATATTTT. This translates into CASRGGRVDTIYF.

The chain has TRBV4-2 and TRBJ1-1; TRBD1 aligns across 7 bases. Germline V lookup: CDR1 LGHNA, CDR2 YNFKEQ. V was clipped by 4 bases and J by 0 bases; unmatched bases: 8. The CDR3 extends over 16 amino acids. The CDR3 loop is CASSPYEGAMNTEAFF. The CDR3 nucleotides are TGTGCCAGCAGCCCGTACGAGGGGGCAATGAACACTGAAGCTTTCTTT.

This chain links TRBV2 with TRBJ1-1; tentatively, D is TRBD1 (5 bases). The V end was cut by 1 base, the J end by 3 bases, with 12 bases between. The CDR3 runs to 15 residues. Germline CDR1 is SNHLY and CDR2 is FYNNEI. CDR3 nucleotides: TGTGCCAGCAGTGAAGGACAGAGGAGGGACACTGAAGCTTTCTTT. It is translated as CASSEGQRRDTEAFF.

V gene TRBV6-5 combines with J gene TRBJ1-2, with TRBD1 matching 10 bases. The CDR3 loop spans 13 amino acids. Germline V lookup: CDR1 MNHEY, CDR2 SVGAGI. J gave up 7 bases and V 6 bases, and 5 bases lay outside the gene matches. The CDR3 loop reads CASSHRDRGGYTF. The CDR3, as DNA: TGTGCCAGCAGCCACCGGGACAGGGGTGGCTACACCTTC.

This clone showed up just a few times. CDR3 protein: CASSRNYEQYF. The CDR3 bases are TGTGCCAGCAGCCGTAATTACGAGCAGTACTTC. The gene calls are TRBV5-6 and TRBJ2-7; D unresolved. V lost 4 bases and J lost 4, with 6 bases in between. The CDR3 totals 11 residues. CDR1 and CDR2 from the germline V gene are SGHDT and YYEEEE.

V usage is TRBV7-9 and J usage is TRBJ2-5; 7 positions agree with TRBD2. V was clipped by 5 bases and J by 6 bases; unmatched bases: 9. The CDR3 is 14 amino acids. The germline V gene encodes CDR1 SEHNR and CDR2 FQNEAQ (reference sequence). The CDR3 reads CASSPETSIKTQYF. In DNA, the CDR3 is TGTGCCAGCAGCCCGGAGACTAGCATAAAGACCCAGTACTTC.

This chain links TRBV7-9 with TRBJ1-4; the D gene is possibly TRBD1 (6 bases). The CDR3 runs 15 residues. The V end lost 5 bases, the J end lost 5 bases, and 15 bases lay between the germline ends. Germline V gene data show CDR1 as SEHNR and CDR2 as FQNEAQ (reference sequence). CDR3 nucleotide sequence: TGTGCCAGCAGCCAGATCGACAGGATGAATGAAAAACTGTTTTTT. Protein: CASSQIDRMNEKLFF.